The entry that follows covers one T cell receptor beta chain sequence. The specificity of this receptor is unknown. No base quality information exists; no much larger clone differs at one position. Peripheral blood CD8+ and CD4+ T cells from healthy donors, Susac syndrome patients and multiple sclerosis patients were profiled using high-throughput TCR beta sequencing. Healthy donors were age- and sex-matched controls. CD8+ TEMRA cells were enriched by FACS, while bulk CD8+ and CD4+ T cells were purified by magnetic negative isolation. Blood was collected in EDTA tubes and processed within 24 hours, with PBMCs isolated through density gradient centrifugation. PBMCs destined for TCR sequencing were cryopreserved in liquid nitrogen and later thawed in a 37 °C water bath. The sorted or isolated CD4+, CD8+ and CD8+ TEMRA cells reached a purity of at least 90%. From the cysteine up to the phenylalanine, the CDR3 has a length of 14 residues. Just the 42-base CDR3 DNA is kept, in frame starting at base 1. The CDR1 and CDR2 encoded by the germline V gene are KGHDR and SFDVKD. A distance of 6 bases separates the germline ends of V and J, which lose 4 bases and 0 bases respectively.

RNA was extracted using the RNeasy kit, and about 0.45 to 1 ug of the RNA was reverse transcribed with random hexamers. The immunoSEQ multiplex PCR assay, which covers 54 Vbeta and 13 Jbeta segments, was used to amplify TCR beta CDR3 regions. Bias from PCR amplification was corrected by using a synthetic template baseline for primer optimization and for computational correction. From the authors' description of their analysis: Reads were assigned to V, D and J genes according to IMGT and analyzed in immunoSEQ Analyzer, with only productive sequences retained. Clonality was calculated as one minus the Shannon entropy normalized by log2 of the number of productive unique sequences. For each patient and control, public and private clones were evaluated among the 100 most prevalent clones. A clone was defined as Susac-specific if it was absent from the healthy and MS cohorts, from over a thousand published viral clones and from other ImmuneACCESS disease sequences. The public reads were reanalyzed by TCRdb: fastp trimming at Q25, MiXCR alignment, in-frame beta chains only. Each CDR3 protein gets just one entry, which takes the most common genes and DNA from the rows behind it. What appears here as the V and J calls and clone size reflects TCRdb's work, not the paper's. For this sample the table gives about 130,000 distinct CDR3 sequences, of which around 94% were detected only once. The ten largest make up 0.065% to 0.1% of the sample.

These data come from a study of CD8 T cells in Susac syndrome (dated by TCRdb to the late 2010s). The study in broad terms: The study used repertoire sequencing to test whether antigen drove CD8+ T cell activation and differentiation in Susac syndrome.

General study outcomes and caveats: The TCR sequencing and HLA analysis was acknowledged to have included a relatively small number of individuals.

The chain links TRBV24-1 with TRBJ2-1, with no reliable assignment of the D segment. This clonotype was sampled from a human donor in good health. The sequenced sample consisted of CD4+ T cells from PBMCs. Read as DNA, the sequence is TGTGCCACCAGTGAGACTGGCTCCTACAATGAGCAGTTCTTC. This is translated as CATSETGSYNEQFF.